These 20 T cell receptor beta chains share one sample of origin, sequenced in a study of T cells after yellow fever vaccination. TCRdb re-called the 5' RACE reads with MiXCR, one entry per CDR3 protein. The table includes 200,000 to 300,000 distinct CDR3 sequences, under 15% detected once. The sample here was CD4+ T cells sorted from PBMCs, taken 45 days after the yellow fever booster vaccination. Receptors were obtained from a man aged 25 to 40 who received the YFV17D yellow fever vaccine.

Ten or more counts support this clonotype. J is TRBJ1-3 and V is TRBV12-3 or TRBV12-4; no reliable D call. V gave up 8 bases and J gave up 6 bases, with 5 bases separating them. The CDR3 length is 10 residues. CDR3 bases: TGTGCCAGCGGATCAAACACCATATATTTT. The encoded protein is CASGSNTIYF.

This clonotype was seen ten or more times. The chain carries TRBV6-4 and TRBJ2-1; 11 bases map to TRBD2. Trimming at V came to 5 bases and at J to 7 bases, leaving 7 bases not matched to a gene. This CDR3 is built from 15 residues. The germline V gene has CDR1 MRHNA and CDR2 SNTAGT. This chain's CDR3 is CASSKLTSGKNEQFF. DNA of the CDR3: TGTGCCAGCAGTAAGCTGACTAGCGGGAAAAATGAGCAGTTCTTC.

This clonotype was observed a handful of times. This chain connects TRBV20-1 to TRBJ2-1; D is possibly TRBD2 (6 bases). From germline, CDR1 is DFQATT and CDR2 SNEGSKA (reference sequence). There are 15 residues in the CDR3. Trimming shortened V by 3 bases and J by 0 bases, and 12 bases separated the two germline ends. The CDR3, as DNA: TGCAGTGCTAGGGCTAGCGTCAGCTCCTACAATGAGCAGTTCTTC. Protein sequence: CSARASVSSYNEQFF.

The rearrangement links TRBV27 to TRBJ1-5; no clear D. CDR3 length: 13 amino acids. V lost 1 base and J 7 bases, leaving 8 bases between the germline ends. CDR1 MNHEY and CDR2 SMNVEV come from the germline V gene (reference sequence). The CDR3 DNA reads TGTGCCAGCAGTTTATTGGCGGAGCAGCCCCAGCATTTT. Protein product: CASSLLAEQPQHF.

The chain employs TRBV3-1 and TRBJ2-7; either TRBD1 or TRBD2 may fit D (6 bases each). There are 16 residues in the CDR3. CDR1 and CDR2 (germline): LGHDT, YNNKEL (reference sequence). Between the trimmed V and J ends, which lost 2 bases and 3 bases, there was a span of 17 bases. DNA for the CDR3: TGTGCCAGCAGCCAATCCCAAGGGGGGCGAGGCTACGAGCAGTACTTC. Its translation is CASSQSQGGRGYEQYF.

This clonotype was seen a handful of times. The rearrangement links TRBV7-3 to TRBJ2-3; D perhaps matches TRBD2 (7 bases). This CDR3 spans 14 amino acids. CDR1 SGHTA and CDR2 FQGTGA come from the germline V gene. V lost 8 bases, J lost 1 base, and 13 bases lay in between. CDR3 DNA: TGTGCCAGCTCCTGGGGGGGGCGCACAGATACGCAGTATTTT. Its translation is CASSWGGRTDTQYF.

In this sample, this clonotype turned up many times. The V call is TRBV7-3, the J call TRBJ2-1, with 11 bases matching TRBD1. Germline CDR1 is SGHTA and CDR2 is FQGTGA. CDR3 length: 20 amino acids. The V segment lost 5 bases and the J segment 0 bases; nucleotides outside the gene matches: 15. Here the CDR3 DNA reads TGTGCCAGCAGCCCTTATGGGGACAGGGGGGACTTAAGCTCCTACAATGAGCAGTTCTTC. This encodes CASSPYGDRGDLSSYNEQFF. The full variable domain, its missing parts supplied by reference TRBV7-3 and TRBJ2-1, is GAGVSQTPSNKVTEKGKYVELRCDPISGHTALYWYRQSLGQGPEFLIYFQGTGAADDSGLPNDRFFAVRPEGSVSTLKIQRTERGDSAVYLCASSPYGDRGDLSSYNEQFFGPGTRLTVL.

The V call is TRBV12-3 or TRBV12-4, the J call TRBJ1-5; D is undetermined. Trimming removed 1 base from V and 6 bases from J, with 10 bases in between. This CDR3 contains 14 residues. DNA for the CDR3: TGTGCCAGCAGTTTAGAACAGCGAGGTCAGCCCCAGCATTTT. It encodes CASSLEQRGQPQHF.

This clonotype was detected ten times or more. The chain combines TRBV4-3 with TRBJ2-3, with 8 bases that match TRBD2. The V gene's germline CDR1 is LGHNA and CDR2 YSLEER. V trimming: 4 bases; J trimming: 4 bases; junction bases outside the gene matches: 7. The CDR3 spans 15 residues. CDR3 bases: TGCGCCAGCAGCCGGGGTAGCGGGAACGCAGATACGCAGTATTTT. Amino acids: CASSRGSGNADTQYF.

This rearrangement joins TRBV5-1 to TRBJ1-2, with D hard to call. From germline, CDR1 is SGHRS and CDR2 YFSETQ. V was clipped by 2 bases and J by 7 bases, with 24 bases between them. The CDR3 runs 17 residues. The chain's CDR3 is CASSFQADRIGYFGYTF. CDR3 DNA: TGCGCCAGCAGCTTTCAGGCGGACCGTATTGGCTATTTTGGCTACACCTTC. Together with reference TRBV5-1 and TRBJ1-2, the CDR3 gives the full variable domain: KAGVTQTPRYLIKTRGQQVTLSCSPISGHRSVSWYQQTPGQGLQFLFEYFSETQRNKGNFPGRFSGRQFSNSRSEMNVSTLELGDSALYLCASSFQADRIGYFGYTFGSGTRLTVV.

The genes are TRBV12-3 or TRBV12-4 and TRBJ2-1; no reliable D call. V gave up 5 bases and J gave up 3 bases, with 11 bases separating them. This CDR3 is 14 amino acids long. The CDR3 here is CASSPGPDYNEQFF. The CDR3 region has the DNA TGTGCCAGCAGTCCCGGACCCGACTACAATGAGCAGTTCTTC.

The chain joins TRBV15 to TRBJ2-1; possible D gene TRBD1, 5 bases. Trimming cost V 8 bases and J 0 bases, with 11 bases left between them. The CDR3 is made up of 14 amino acids. From germline, CDR1 is LNHNV and CDR2 YYDKDF (reference sequence). The chain's CDR3 is CATGQGASYNEQFF. CDR3 coding DNA: TGTGCCACCGGGCAGGGTGCCTCCTACAATGAGCAGTTCTTC.

This clonotype turned up a few times. V usage is TRBV11-2 and J usage is TRBJ2-4; maybe TRBD2 (6 bases). In germline, CDR1 is SGHAT, CDR2 FQNNGV. There are 14 residues in the CDR3. With 6 bases removed from V and 1 base from J, the gap between germline ends came to 10 bases. The CDR3 is CASRLGLAKNIQYF. CDR3 nucleotides: TGTGCCAGCAGATTGGGACTGGCCAAAAACATTCAGTACTTC.

This clonotype was counted many times. The rearrangement links TRBV5-1 to TRBJ2-7, with unresolved D. Looked up from germline, CDR1 is SGHRS and CDR2 is YFSETQ. Trimming took 4 bases from V and 1 from J, leaving 3 bases between them. This CDR3 is 11 amino acids long. CDR3 in amino acids: CASSKSYEQYF. Here the CDR3 DNA reads TGCGCCAGCAGCAAGTCCTACGAGCAGTACTTC.

The rearrangement links TRBV3-1 to TRBJ2-1, with 14 bases identical to TRBD2. CDR1 is LGHDT and CDR2 is YNNKEL in the germline V gene (reference sequence). Germline trimming cut 3 bases from V and 6 bases from J; bases unmatched to any gene: 4. The CDR3 runs to 16 residues. The CDR3 here is CASSQAGTSGSNEQFF. DNA of the CDR3: TGTGCCAGCAGCCAGGCCGGGACTAGCGGGAGCAATGAGCAGTTCTTC.

The chain links TRBV20-1 to TRBJ2-5; D not resolved. Germline values: CDR1 DFQATT, CDR2 SNEGSKA (reference sequence). With 1 base removed from V and 5 bases from J, the gap between germline ends came to 11 bases. The CDR3 covers 13 residues. CDR3: CSARVNGAETQYF. The CDR3 nucleotides are TGCAGTGCTAGAGTTAATGGTGCGGAGACCCAGTACTTC.

This chain links TRBV5-1 with TRBJ2-1; D gene unclear. V was shortened by 7 bases and J by 7 bases, with 15 bases between the two germline ends. From germline, CDR1 is SGHRS and CDR2 YFSETQ. There are 13 residues in the CDR3. The DNA of the CDR3 is TGCGCCAGCCACATGAGTATGGGGAATGAGCAGTTCTTC. Protein: CASHMSMGNEQFF.

This clonotype was detected only a few times. The chain couples TRBV9 to TRBJ2-1; 10 bases agree with TRBD1. V shed 4 bases and J 2 bases; nucleotides not matched to a gene: 9. The CDR3 runs 17 residues. The germline gives CDR1 SGDLS, CDR2 YYNGEE. The DNA of the CDR3 is TGTGCCAGCAGCTTATACGGCGGGACAGGGGCCTACAATGAGCAGTTCTTC. Amino acid sequence: CASSLYGGTGAYNEQFF.

This clonotype has just a few counts. This chain uses TRBV19 with TRBJ1-2; no firm D call. Trimming took 2 bases from V and 7 from J, leaving 11 bases between them. CDR1 LNHDA and CDR2 SQIVND come from the germline V gene (reference sequence). The CDR3 loop spans 13 amino acids. The DNA of the CDR3 is TGTGCCAGTAGTATAATCCCCACAGTTGGCTACACCTTC. Translating it yields CASSIIPTVGYTF. The complete variable domain, with remaining parts taken from reference TRBV19 and TRBJ1-2, reads DGGITQSPKYLFRKEGQNVTLSCEQNLNHDAMYWYRQDPGQGLRLIYYSQIVNDFQKGDIAEGYSVSREKKESFPLTVTSAQKNPTAFYLCASSIIPTVGYTFGSGTRLTVV.

The chain links TRBV5-5 to TRBJ2-7, with D perhaps TRBD1 or TRBD2 (5 bases each). With 4 bases removed from V and 1 base from J, the gap between germline ends came to 12 bases. The CDR3 has 14 residues. Germline assignment: CDR1 SGHKS and CDR2 YYEKEE (reference sequence). This CDR3 is CASSRPGPSYEQYF. CDR3 DNA sequence: TGTGCCAGCAGCCGCCCGGGACCGTCCTACGAGCAGTACTTC.